This T cell receptor (beta chain) was identified in a study of somatic mutations in cytotoxic T cells in rheumatoid arthritis (dated by TCRdb to 2017 to 2019). With regard to the full study: Before any treatment started and right after they were diagnosed, patients gave peripheral blood samples (around 29 ml EDTA). To characterize clonality, the study used TCRB deep sequencing while asking whether somatic mutations are carried by expanded CD8+ T-cell clones in newly diagnosed, untreated rheumatoid arthritis. Some V beta antibody-stained T-cell populations were flow-sorted on a FACSAria II or Sony SH800 at nearly 100% purity, and sorted V beta1+ cells also underwent TCRB sequencing. Patient and control groups had essentially identical median ages. TCRB deep sequencing covered over 55 patients with rheumatoid arthritis along with about 20 healthy controls.

This clone appeared a single time. It lacks a known antigen. No base qualities exist here, and no much larger clone lies one base off it. TCRB CDR3 sequencing used the immunoSEQ assay on genomic DNA. Per the authors' processing: Published virus-specific TCRB sequences were compared with patient CD8+ clones larger than 1%, and only a few matches were found. Nothing other than productive TCRB rearrangements was included in the analyses. A clone was defined by a unique TCRB CDR3 sequence, and clonality was computed as a productive clonality index based on Shannon entropy. The template counts of each clone relative to the total templates per sample were used to calculate repertoire overlap between two samples. Flow cytometry-measured V-gene usage correlated with V-gene usage from TCRB sequencing, with a Spearman r of 0.55 to 0.7. The source is immuneACCESS, and TCRdb retained only in-frame sequences with V and J called. Part of the clones is not carried over; for the studies checked, unresolved V genes explain less than half of this, and the remainder is unexplained. V, J and clone size reflect that table, while D and trimming were determined from the DNA. This sample holds about 10,000 clones; about 91% were observed only once. Of the sample, about 1% falls within the top ten clones.

What the authors observed across the whole study: In about an eighth of the 65 patients, more than 20% of CD8+ cells belonged to the largest CD8+ clone, while several identical CD8+ TCRB sequences were shared between blood and synovial fluid. It was unknown which antigens the expanded CD8+ clones targeted, and their absence from virus-specific databases did not exclude viral specificity. The slight underrepresentation of TRBV07 in patients was not corrected for multiple comparisons. There was no significant difference in CD8+ T-cell clonality between rheumatoid arthritis patients and age-matched healthy controls. Healthy controls showed no age-related increase in CD8+ clonality, whereas patients did (Spearman r=0.49).

The cysteine opens and the phenylalanine closes a CDR3 of 15 amino acids. CDR3 DNA only is kept here, 45 bases in frame from base 1. Trimmed from V: 5 bases; trimmed from J: 2 bases; junction bases lacking a gene match: 5. Taken from the germline V gene, the CDR1 and CDR2 loops are SGHVS and FQNEAQ. Flow cytometry confirmed the purity of CD4+ and CD8+ cells that had been isolated by positive magnetic bead selection on an AutoMACS. Peripheral blood mononuclear cells were obtained using density gradient separation with Ficoll-Paque PLUS. DNA from CD4-enriched, CD8-enriched or PBMC samples was extracted using Nucleospin Tissue or Tissue XS kits and then quantified on a Qubit 2.0 fluorometer.

Here the chain combines TRBV7-8 and TRBJ2-1; 8 central bases correspond to TRBD2. This receptor was identified in a woman aged 18-35 years with rheumatoid arthritis. Specimen: CD4+ T cells sorted from blood. The base sequence is TGTGCCAGCAGCAGGTTTAGCGGGACCTACAATGAGCAGTTCTTC. Translated, it reads CASSRFSGTYNEQFF.